The 30 T cell receptor beta chains given below trace back to one sample, sequenced in a study of cytomegalovirus exposure and HLA in healthy donors. Primers for the PCR totalled 60 Vbeta and 13 Jbeta. Assay: immunoSEQ multiplex PCR; the TCRdb copy retains only in-frame clones and omits some. The repertoire holds more than 85,000 clones, with roughly 83% as singletons. The specimen was PBMCs. The receptor source for this set is a male donor in good health and CMV-seropositive.

V usage is TRBV7-9 and J usage is TRBJ1-5; 7 nucleotides line up with TRBD1. V lost 6 bases and J lost 0; bases outside the gene matches: 14. Per germline, CDR1 SEHNR and CDR2 FQNEAQ (reference sequence). The CDR3 loop spans 18 amino acids. The CDR3 region is CASSNTRDSTYSNQPQHF. The CDR3 DNA follows: TGTGCCAGCAGTAATACCCGGGACAGCACCTATAGCAATCAGCCCCAGCATTTT. The full variable domain, its missing parts supplied by reference TRBV7-9 and TRBJ1-5, is DTGVSQNPRHKITKRGQNVTFRCDPISEHNRLYWYRQTLGQGPEFLTYFQNEAQLEKSRLLSDRFSAERPKGSFSTLEIQRTEQGDSAMYLCASSNTRDSTYSNQPQHFGDGTRLSIL.

J is TRBJ1-5 and V is TRBV12-5; D not resolved. The V gene's germline CDR1 is LGHNT and CDR2 FRNRAP. This CDR3 region has 14 residues. V gave up 8 bases and J gave up 3 bases, with 14 bases separating them. CDR3 DNA sequence: TGTGCTAGTTCGGCGGGGATCCTCAATCAGCCCCAGCATTTT. Translating it yields CASSAGILNQPQHF.

The CDR3 is CASSPGLAGVDTQYF. As DNA, the CDR3 is TGTGCCAGCAGTCCGGGACTAGCGGGAGTAGATACGCAGTATTTT. The V and J genes are TRBV2 and TRBJ2-3; TRBD2 matches 14 bases. V lost 5 bases to trimming and J lost 5 bases; unmatched junction nucleotides: 3. Germline lookup yields CDR1 SNHLY and CDR2 FYNNEI. CDR3 length: 15 residues.

The rearrangement uses TRBV9 and TRBJ1-2, with 10 nucleotides matching TRBD1. CDR1 is SGDLS and CDR2 is YYNGEE in the germline V gene. Unmatched junction bases numbered 8, after V lost 5 bases and J lost 7 bases. The CDR3 loop spans 14 amino acids. For the CDR3, the DNA is TGTGCCAGCAGTGCCGGACAGGGGGTTGGTGGCTACACCTTC. It codes for CASSAGQGVGGYTF.

The rearrangement uses TRBV6-7 and TRBJ2-2, with TRBD2 identical over 7 bases. TRBV6-7 counts as an open reading frame of uncertain function. Trimming cost V 6 bases and J 1 base; bases outside gene matches: 8. This CDR3 comprises 16 residues. The CDR3 DNA sequence: TGTGCCAGCAGCTGTCGGGGCGGGGGGAACACCGGGGAGCTGTTTTTT. Translating gives CASSCRGGGNTGELFF.

This sequence joins TRBV5-4 and TRBJ1-1; D uncertain. Germline V gives CDR1 SGHNT, CDR2 YYREEE (reference sequence). This CDR3 has 13 amino acids. The V end was cut by 4 bases, the J end by 0 bases, with 7 bases between. CDR3 loop: CASSPELNTEAFF. The CDR3 DNA reads TGTGCCAGCAGCCCTGAGTTGAACACTGAAGCTTTCTTT.

Remarks on this clone: An end of the junction differs from the germline gene, which may be a read error. The chain has TRBV7-7 and TRBJ2-1; 7 bases line up with TRBD2. The CDR3 consists of 14 residues. CDR1 is SSHAT and CDR2 is FNYEAQ in the germline V gene (reference sequence). The CDR3 nucleotides read TGTGCTAGCAGCTTAGTTGCGGGAGAGAATGAGCAGTTCTTC. Protein product: CASSLVAGENEQFF.

This clone has only one observation. This chain joins TRBV11-2 and TRBJ1-2, with TRBD1 matching 7 bases. The germline V gene encodes CDR1 SGHAT and CDR2 FQNNGV. The CDR3 totals 13 residues. V lost 6 bases and J lost 3; bases outside the gene matches: 4. The CDR3: CASRRQGDYGYTF. CDR3 coding DNA: TGTGCCAGCAGACGACAGGGTGACTATGGCTACACCTTC.

In its sample, this clone was seen a few times. This rearrangement joins TRBV6-5 to TRBJ1-2; 8 bases align to TRBD1. V was pared by 5 bases and J by 7 bases, with 9 bases of the junction left unmatched. CDR3 length equals 14 residues. CDR1 is MNHEY and CDR2 is SVGAGI in the germline V gene. The CDR3: CASSPGQALGGYTF. The CDR3 nucleotides are TGTGCCAGCAGTCCGGGACAGGCTTTAGGTGGCTACACCTTC.

The chain has TRBV4-1 and TRBJ1-2; maybe TRBD1 (5 bases). CDR1 and CDR2 from the germline V gene are MGHRA and YSYEKL. The CDR3 length is 15 residues. V was trimmed by 0 bases and J by 5 bases, leaving 13 bases between them. The CDR3 DNA is TGCGCCAGCAGCCAAGAACCGGGGGACCGTTATGGCTACACCTTC. Translated, it gives CASSQEPGDRYGYTF.

This CDR3 is CASRSPGEGYTF. The CDR3 nucleotides are TGTGCCAGCAGGTCGCCAGGGGAAGGCTACACCTTC. V is TRBV5-8 and J is TRBJ1-2; the D gene is possibly TRBD1 (6 bases). Germline-derived CDR1 and CDR2 are SGHTS and YDEGEE. With 5 bases removed from V and 8 bases from J, the gap between germline ends came to 13 bases. The CDR3 consists of 12 residues.

This clone came up once. The chain has TRBV5-1 and TRBJ1-2; 9 nucleotides match TRBD1. Germline lookup yields CDR1 SGHRS and CDR2 YFSETQ. V trimming: 4 bases; J trimming: 6 bases; junction bases outside the gene matches: 7. The CDR3 is 14 amino acids. CDR3 amino acids: CASSHPQGAHGYTF. CDR3 sequence (DNA): TGCGCCAGCAGCCACCCACAGGGGGCACATGGCTACACCTTC.

The sample holds a few counts of this clone. The rearrangement joins TRBV6-6 to TRBJ1-4, with TRBD1 matching 7 bases. The CDR3 is 15 residues long. Germline V gene data show CDR1 as MNHNY and CDR2 as SVGAGI (reference sequence). Trimming took 2 bases from V and 8 from J; bases not matched to a gene: 8. CDR3 nucleotides: TGTGCCAGCAGTTACCCGACAGGGTTCGAGGAAAAACTGTTTTTT. Translated, it gives CASSYPTGFEEKLFF.

The J gene is TRBJ2-3, the V gene TRBV2; the D is unclear. Trimming stripped 4 bases from V and 4 bases from J, with 12 bases between. CDR1 is SNHLY, CDR2 FYNNEI, per germline. CDR3 length: 14 amino acids. The CDR3: CASSVAGKADTQYF. DNA for the CDR3: TGTGCCAGCAGTGTCGCAGGTAAAGCAGATACGCAGTATTTT.

The chain couples TRBV30 to TRBJ2-6, with 7 bases fitting TRBD1. With V trimmed by 4 bases and J by 3 bases, 15 bases remained unmatched. Germline values: CDR1 GTSNPN, CDR2 SVGIG (reference sequence). The CDR3 is 18 amino acids. CDR3 sequence reads: CAWTLLRQGVNGANVLTF. CDR3 nucleotides: TGTGCCTGGACCCTCTTGCGGCAGGGGGTAAATGGGGCCAACGTCCTGACTTTC. Based on the CDR3 plus reference TRBV30 and TRBJ2-6, the full variable domain is SQTIHQWPATLVQPVGSPLSLECTVEGTSNPNLYWYRQAAGRGLQLLFYSVGIGQISSEVPQNLSASRPQDRQFILSSKKLLLSDSGFYLCAWTLLRQGVNGANVLTFGAGSRLTVL.

V usage is TRBV9 and J usage is TRBJ2-3, with 8 nucleotides matching TRBD2. The length of the CDR3 is 16 residues. V gave up 3 bases and J gave up 4 bases; unmatched junction bases: 10. Germline V gene data show CDR1 as SGDLS and CDR2 as YYNGEE. The CDR3 DNA reads TGTGCCAGCAGCGCGTCTAGCGGGCGTACCGCAGATACGCAGTATTTT. This sequence encodes CASSASSGRTADTQYF.

The V and J genes are TRBV2 and TRBJ1-3, with D tentatively TRBD1 (5 bases). CDR1 and CDR2 from the germline V gene are SNHLY and FYNNEI. This CDR3 contains 18 residues. V was clipped by 1 base and J by 0 bases, with 16 bases between them. The CDR3 region is CASSEVQDQRISGNTIYF. The DNA of the CDR3 is TGTGCCAGCAGTGAAGTACAGGACCAAAGGATCTCTGGAAACACCATATATTTT.

The CDR3 sequence: CASGFGQGANEKLFF. CDR3 DNA: TGTGCTAGTGGTTTTGGACAGGGGGCCAATGAAAAACTGTTTTTT. The V and J genes are TRBV12-5 and TRBJ1-4; 11 nucleotides align to TRBD1. The CDR3 totals 15 residues. Germline assignment: CDR1 LGHNT and CDR2 FRNRAP. J was trimmed by 5 bases and V by 3 bases; bases with no gene match: 2.

The V and J genes are TRBV4-1 and TRBJ1-1; tentative D call: TRBD1 (5 bases). Germline assignment: CDR1 MGHRA and CDR2 YSYEKL. This CDR3 spans 17 amino acids. Trimming pared 3 bases from V and 4 bases from J, leaving 21 bases between. The CDR3 loop is CASSQGRGPERSTEAFF. The CDR3 bases are TGCGCCAGCAGCCAGGGGAGGGGCCCCGAACGTAGCACTGAAGCTTTCTTT.

This chain joins TRBV5-1 and TRBJ1-4; D uncertain. Germline V lookup: CDR1 SGHRS, CDR2 YFSETQ. With 0 bases removed from V and 4 bases from J, the gap between germline ends came to 10 bases. CDR3 length: 15 residues. This chain's CDR3 is CASSLGVQNNEKLFF. The CDR3 DNA sequence: TGCGCCAGCAGCTTGGGAGTACAGAATAATGAAAAACTGTTTTTT.

The rearrangement joins TRBV30 to TRBJ1-5; no definite D call. The CDR3 spans 13 residues. The V gene's germline CDR1 is GTSNPN and CDR2 SVGIG (reference sequence). V lost 5 bases and J 5 bases, leaving 13 bases between the germline ends. The DNA of the CDR3 is TGTGCCTGGGGAGAAGGCGACTATCAGCCCCAGCATTTT. Encoded protein: CAWGEGDYQPQHF.

The chain links TRBV5-1 to TRBJ1-1, with 8 bases fitting TRBD1. CDR1 SGHRS and CDR2 YFSETQ come from the germline V gene. The ends lost 5 bases at V and 4 bases at J; junction bases unmatched: 4. The CDR3 is 13 amino acids. CDR3 protein: CASRGTGGTEAFF. CDR3 sequence (DNA): TGCGCCAGCAGAGGAACAGGGGGCACTGAAGCTTTCTTT.

This chain uses TRBV7-9 with TRBJ1-1; D uncertain. Germline CDR1 is SEHNR and CDR2 is FQNEAQ (reference sequence). V was pared by 1 base and J by 5 bases, with 11 bases between. The CDR3 has 14 residues. The CDR3, as DNA: TGTGCCAGCAGCTTAGTGCTAGGATCTACTGAAGCTTTCTTT. Its translation is CASSLVLGSTEAFF. Based on the CDR3 plus reference TRBV7-9 and TRBJ1-1, the full variable domain is DTGVSQNPRHKITKRGQNVTFRCDPISEHNRLYWYRQTLGQGPEFLTYFQNEAQLEKSRLLSDRFSAERPKGSFSTLEIQRTEQGDSAMYLCASSLVLGSTEAFFGQGTRLTVV.

The chain is built from TRBV19 and TRBJ1-2, with 8 bases that match TRBD1. CDR3 length: 15 amino acids. Trimming removed 4 bases from V and 3 bases from J; junction bases left unmatched: 7. Germline-derived CDR1 and CDR2 are LNHDA and SQIVND (reference sequence). CDR3 DNA: TGTGCCAGTAGTAGCCCGACAGGGGAGGACTATGGCTACACCTTC. This sequence encodes CASSSPTGEDYGYTF.

The chain employs TRBV10-3 and TRBJ1-5; 10 bases agree with TRBD1. The CDR3 totals 16 residues. Per germline, CDR1 ENHRY and CDR2 SYGVKD. V dropped 0 bases and J dropped 6; count of bases not matched to a gene: 5. CDR3 residues: CAISESEDRGFQPQHF. In DNA, the CDR3 is TGTGCCATCAGTGAGTCGGAGGACAGGGGGTTTCAGCCCCAGCATTTT.

The chain joins TRBV5-5 to TRBJ1-4; 7 bases align to TRBD1. The CDR3 covers 17 residues. The V gene's germline CDR1 is SGHKS and CDR2 YYEKEE (reference sequence). V shed 2 bases and J 7 bases; nucleotides not matched to a gene: 14. DNA of the CDR3: TGTGCCAGCAGCTTTCTACAGGGGCCGGACCACCCTGAAAAACTGTTTTTT. Encoded protein: CASSFLQGPDHPEKLFF. Looking up the rest from reference TRBV5-5 and TRBJ1-4 gives the full variable domain: DAGVTQSPTHLIKTRGQQVTLRCSPISGHKSVSWYQQVLGQGPQFIFQYYEKEERGRGNFPDRFSARQFPNYSSELNVNALLLGDSALYLCASSFLQGPDHPEKLFFGSGTQLSVL.

This chain uses TRBV18 with TRBJ1-4, with D unclear. Trimming removed 2 bases at V and 2 bases at J, with 12 bases between. Germline V gene sequence: CDR1 KGHSH, CDR2 LQKENI. This CDR3 comprises 16 residues. CDR3 sequence (DNA): TGTGCCAGCTCACCAGAGGGAAAGAGGACTAATGAAAAACTGTTTTTT. Translating gives CASSPEGKRTNEKLFF.

This clone has a handful of counts. The J gene is TRBJ1-5, the V gene TRBV11-2; D gene ambiguous. V was clipped by 3 bases and J by 2 bases, with 11 bases between them. The CDR3 length is 15 residues. CDR1 is SGHAT, CDR2 FQNNGV, per germline. This CDR3 is CASSFSGWGNQPQHF. CDR3 in DNA: TGTGCCAGCAGCTTTTCGGGTTGGGGCAATCAGCCCCAGCATTTT.

The V and J genes are TRBV4-1 and TRBJ2-1; 10 bases fit TRBD2. V was pared by 2 bases and J by 3 bases, with 7 bases of the junction left unmatched. The CDR3 sequence is 17 residues long. Germline values: CDR1 MGHRA, CDR2 YSYEKL. CDR3 sequence: CASSQPTGLADYNEQFF. In nucleotides, the CDR3 is TGCGCCAGCAGCCAACCAACCGGACTAGCGGACTACAATGAGCAGTTCTTC.

This clone was picked up a small number of times. This rearrangement joins TRBV14 to TRBJ1-4, with D tentatively TRBD1 (6 bases). The CDR3 is 15 amino acids. V gave up 2 bases and J gave up 5 bases, with 12 bases separating them. Germline-derived CDR1 and CDR2 are SGHDN and FVKESK. CDR3 DNA: TGTGCCAGCAGCCAAATTCCAGGGGCGAATGAAAAACTGTTTTTT. Residues: CASSQIPGANEKLFF.